These T cell receptor beta chains were read from a single sample in a study of shared clonotypes between healthy human individuals. The table came from immunoSEQ multiplex PCR; TCRdb's copy has only in-frame clones and leaves some out. This sample has some 2,400,000 clones; almost 96% occur once, and the top ten carry roughly 0.13%. Sequencing was done on a sample of naive CD4+ T cells sorted from blood. All receptors derive from a man aged 18 to 30 in good health. CDR3s include the opening cysteine and the closing phenylalanine or tryptophan. Each record gives: J gene, CDR3 length, D gene, clone size, V gene, CDR3 protein, CDR3 DNA. The D gene is left open where the match is weak. Some rows have no size entry. The others give once, few or many, or a class for an expanded clone.

>TRBJ1-1|14|.|once|TRBV5-1
CASSLEGDGTEAFF
TGCGCCAGCAGCTTGGAGGGTGACGGGACTGAAGCTTTCTTT
>TRBJ2-3|15|TRBD2|.|TRBV18
CASSQGLAGADTQYF
TGTGCCAGCTCGCAAGGACTAGCGGGAGCAGATACGCAGTATTTT
>TRBJ2-2|18|.|.|TRBV6-4
CASKWTEIHKTNTGELFF
TGTGCCAGCAAATGGACAGAGATCCACAAAACGAACACCGGGGAGCTGTTTTTT
>TRBJ2-7|16|TRBD2|once|TRBV7-2
CASSSGTSGIPYEQYF
TGTGCCAGCAGCTCCGGGACTAGCGGGATCCCCTACGAGCAGTACTTC
>TRBJ1-5|15|.|.|TRBV18
CASSPGGESNQPQHF
TGTGCCAGCTCACCCGGTGGGGAGAGCAATCAGCCCCAGCATTTT
>TRBJ2-7|18|TRBD2|.|TRBV15
CATSRDKVAGATSYEQYF
TGTGCCACCAGCAGAGATAAGGTAGCGGGAGCCACCTCCTACGAGCAGTACTTC
>TRBJ1-2|14|.|.|TRBV14
CASSQTVRNYGYTF
TGTGCCAGCAGTCAGACAGTTCGAAACTATGGCTACACCTTC
>TRBJ2-3|14|.|once|TRBV6-5
CASRSGVGADTQYF
TGTGCCAGCAGGTCCGGGGTGGGGGCAGATACGCAGTATTTT
>TRBJ2-5|15|.|.|TRBV2
CASRRRAGAQETQYF
TGTGCCAGCAGGCGCCGGGCGGGGGCCCAAGAGACCCAGTACTTC
>TRBJ2-5|14|.|.|TRBV7-6
CASSLTGRTETQYF
TGTGCCAGCAGCCTGACAGGGAGGACGGAGACCCAGTACTTC
>TRBJ1-4|14|.|.|TRBV2
CASSEELGNEKLFF
TGTGCCAGCAGTGAGGAGTTGGGTAATGAAAAACTGTTTTTT
>TRBJ2-7|13|.|.|TRBV5-5
CASSLSQGREQYF
TGTGCCAGCAGCCTGAGCCAGGGACGCGAGCAGTACTTC
>TRBJ1-5|14|.|.|TRBV5-1
CASSPGGGDQPQHF
TGCGCCAGCAGCCCGGGGGGAGGAGATCAGCCCCAGCATTTT
>TRBJ1-5|14|.|.|TRBV7-2
CASSLLGSNQPQHF
TGTGCCAGCAGCCTACTGGGGAGCAATCAGCCCCAGCATTTT
>TRBJ1-2|17|TRBD1|.|TRBV19
CASSQDRGRFRGDGYTF
TGTGCCAGTAGCCAGGACAGGGGGCGATTTAGAGGAGATGGCTACACCTTC
>TRBJ2-7|15|.|.|TRBV4-1
CASSQGARSSYEQYF
TGCGCCAGCAGCCAGGGGGCAAGGAGCTCCTACGAGCAGTACTTC
>TRBJ1-5|13|.|few|TRBV30
CAWKGVGNQPQHF
TGTGCCTGGAAGGGGGTAGGCAATCAGCCCCAGCATTTT
>TRBJ2-7|13|.|.|TRBV10-3
CAISGPLPYEQYF
TGTGCCATCAGTGGGCCTTTACCCTACGAGCAGTACTTC
>TRBJ1-1|13|.|.|TRBV27
CASSLKTNTEAFF
TGTGCCAGCAGTTTGAAGACGAACACTGAAGCTTTCTTT
>TRBJ2-2|14|.|.|TRBV2
CASSPQGNTGELFF
TGTGCCAGCAGCCCACAGGGTAACACCGGGGAGCTGTTTTTT
>TRBJ2-1|15|TRBD2|.|TRBV18
CASSPGLAGDNEQFF
TGTGCCAGCTCACCTGGACTAGCCGGCGACAATGAGCAGTTCTTC
>TRBJ2-1|14|TRBD2|.|TRBV5-1
CASSSLAGADEQFF
TGCGCCAGCAGCTCACTAGCGGGAGCCGATGAGCAGTTCTTC
>TRBJ2-7|14|TRBD1|.|TRBV5-4
CASSPRTGKGEQYF
TGTGCCAGCAGCCCCCGGACAGGGAAGGGCGAGCAGTACTTC
>TRBJ1-1|14|.|.|TRBV2
CASRGESMNTEAFF
TGTGCCAGCAGGGGGGAGTCTATGAACACTGAAGCTTTCTTT
>TRBJ1-2|13|TRBD1|.|TRBV10-2
CAINRGWPLGYTF
TGCGCCATAAACAGGGGGTGGCCTTTGGGCTACACCTTC
>TRBJ1-5|15|TRBD1|.|TRBV6-1
CASSGTGTGNQPQHF
TGTGCCAGCAGTGGGACCGGGACAGGGAATCAGCCCCAGCATTTT
>TRBJ1-2|14|.|.|TRBV6-5
CASSDLGGNYGYTF
TGTGCCAGCAGTGACCTCGGGGGGAACTATGGCTACACCTTC
>TRBJ2-1|15|.|once|TRBV12-1
CASSFAESSYNEQFF
TGTGCCAGCAGCTTTGCGGAGAGCTCCTACAATGAGCAGTTCTTC
>TRBJ2-2|17|.|.|TRBV5-8
CASSFNFGTVNTGELFF
TGTGCCAGCAGCTTTAATTTCGGGACGGTGAACACCGGGGAGCTGTTTTTT
>TRBJ1-2|13|.|.|TRBV2
CASSDKGIYGYTF
TGTGCCAGCAGTGATAAGGGGATCTATGGCTACACCTTC
>TRBJ2-5|13|.|.|TRBV4-1
CASSQALGETQYF
TGCGCCAGCAGCCAAGCCCTGGGGGAGACCCAGTACTTC
>TRBJ1-4|15|.|.|TRBV5-4
CASSLAGLPNEKLFF
TGTGCCAGCAGCTTGGCGGGGTTACCTAATGAAAAACTGTTTTTT
>TRBJ1-2|18|.|.|TRBV5-1
CASSLGGKRQLTNYGYTF
TGCGCCAGCAGCTTGGGAGGGAAACGGCAACTAACTAACTATGGCTACACCTTC
>TRBJ2-5|16|TRBD1|.|TRBV7-9
CASSPGAHRGRETQYF
TGTGCCAGCAGCCCTGGGGCACACAGGGGTAGGGAGACCCAGTACTTC
>TRBJ1-4|14|.|.|TRBV18
CASSPRGDNEKLFF
TGTGCCAGCTCACCAAGGGGTGACAATGAAAAACTGTTTTTT
>TRBJ1-2|15|.|.|TRBV27
CASSLLSAPNYGYTF
TGTGCCAGCAGTTTGTTGTCAGCACCTAACTATGGCTACACCTTC
>TRBJ1-1|14|.|.|TRBV7-2
CASSLVAANTEAFF
TGTGCCAGCAGCTTAGTGGCGGCCAACACTGAAGCTTTCTTT
>TRBJ1-5|12|TRBD1|.|TRBV10-2
CASRQGDQPQHF
TGCGCCAGCAGACAGGGGGATCAGCCCCAGCATTTT
>TRBJ2-7|13|TRBD1|.|TRBV6-5
CASSSGQGAKQYF
TGTGCCAGCAGTTCGGGACAGGGGGCGAAGCAGTACTTC
>TRBJ1-2|15|.|.|TRBV7-2
CASSLGGQMVYGYTF
TGTGCCAGCAGCTTAGGGGGCCAGATGGTCTATGGCTACACCTTC
>TRBJ2-1|14|.|.|TRBV4-1
CASSQKSAGDEQFF
TGCGCCAGCAGCCAAAAAAGTGCAGGGGACGAGCAGTTCTTC
>TRBJ2-7|18|TRBD2|.|TRBV5-4
CASSFGTSGREIPRVQYF
TGTGCCAGCAGCTTCGGGACTAGCGGGAGGGAGATCCCGAGGGTGCAGTACTTC
>TRBJ1-2|17|.|.|TRBV27
CASSALTIGVTNYGYTF
TGTGCCAGCAGCGCACTTACCATAGGGGTTACTAACTATGGCTACACCTTC
>TRBJ1-5|13|.|once|TRBV6-6
CASRTGNDQPQHF
TGTGCCAGCCGAACAGGGAATGATCAGCCCCAGCATTTT
>TRBJ2-3|13|.|.|TRBV30
CAWSAGFTDTQYF
TGTGCCTGGAGTGCGGGTTTCACAGATACGCAGTATTTT
>TRBJ1-2|13|TRBD1|.|TRBV30
CAWRQAGGYGYTF
TGTGCCTGGAGGCAGGCAGGGGGCTATGGCTACACCTTC
>TRBJ1-4|14|TRBD1|.|TRBV6-6
CASRYRGMDEKLFF
TGTGCCAGCAGGTACAGGGGGATGGATGAAAAACTGTTTTTT